The following is a T cell receptor (beta chain) sequence with its context. Its matching antigen is unknown. The entry originates in a study of cytomegalovirus exposure and HLA in healthy donors. Study-level points and caveats: In a later analysis, at a false discovery rate of 0.05, roughly 17,000 TCR beta sequences were associated with HLA alleles.

The PCR made use of 60 Vbeta and 13 Jbeta primers. Assay: immunoSEQ multiplex PCR; the TCRdb copy retains only in-frame clones and omits some. The repertoire has some 120,000 clones, about 81% of them found once; the top ten carry 0.9% to 1.2%. Looked up from germline, CDR1 is SGHVS and CDR2 is FNYEAQ. Trimming cost V 5 bases and J 5 bases, with 19 bases left between them. This CDR3 is 15 amino acids long. The material sequenced was PBMCs. The clonotype comes from a woman aged 25 to 45 in good health and CMV-seronegative. This sequence joins TRBV7-6 and TRBJ2-7; D is perhaps TRBD2 (6 bases). The chain's CDR3 is CASSLGGGPLHEQYF. The DNA of the CDR3 is TGTGCCAGCAGCCTCGGTGGAGGGCCGCTACACGAGCAGTACTTC.